These 3 T cell receptor beta chains originate from one sample sequenced in a study of metastatic and nonmetastatic thyroid tumors. TCRdb re-called the PCR reads with MiXCR. The table lists about 41,000 clones, over 10% of them singletons. Patients underwent thyroid surgery, and none had received any treatment before it. Sequenced input: blood. These receptors originate from a female donor with papillary thyroid cancer or a benign thyroid nodule (not recorded which). Some clones in this sample may be carry-over from other donors' samples.

There are many counts of this clone. A read error is possible here, since a much larger clone lies one base away. At the DNA level, this CDR3 is encoded by other sequences in the same sample as well. The chain has TRBV6-2 or TRBV6-3 and TRBJ2-1, with 7 bases identical to TRBD2. The CDR3 spans 18 residues. After removal of 6 bases from V and 1 base from J, the junction contained 15 bases not matched to a gene. In germline, CDR1 is MNHEY, CDR2 SVGEGT. The CDR3: CASSYVSGLAVSYNEQFF. The CDR3 nucleotides read TGTGCCAGCAGCTACGTTTCAGGGCTAGCGGTTTCCTACAATGAGCAGTTCTTC.

This clone was detected ten times or more. The chain is built from TRBV6-5 and TRBJ1-6, with 7 nucleotides matching TRBD1. This CDR3 comprises 15 residues. The V and J ends lost 3 bases and 7 bases, in that order; junction bases with no gene match: 6. Germline V lookup: CDR1 MNHEY, CDR2 SVGAGI. The CDR3 region is CASSYMTGNNSPLHF. The DNA of the CDR3 is TGTGCCAGCAGTTATATGACAGGGAACAATTCACCCCTCCACTTT.

Points on this clone: One end of the junction varies from germline; a read error may be responsible. This sample also contains other DNA sequences that code for the same CDR3. The rearrangement links TRBV10-3 to TRBJ2-2; D possibly corresponds to TRBD2 (5 bases). The germline V gene has CDR1 ENHRY and CDR2 SYGVKD. There are 14 residues in the CDR3. In nucleotides, the CDR3 is TGTGTCATCAGTGAGATGGGAAACACCGGGGAGTTGTTTTTT. This codes for CVISEMGNTGELFF.